The present T cell receptor beta chain was sequenced within a study of T cells in Graves' hyperthyroidism and ophthalmopathy. Clinicians diagnosed patients from clinical symptoms, serum thyroxine and TRAb, thyroid ultrasound and orbital computed tomography. CDR3 length: 13 residues. The V gene's germline CDR1 is MNHEY and CDR2 SVGEGT. This clonotype was recorded only once. This may stem from a read error, because a much larger clone lies one nucleotide away. RNA transcripts were the template for amplifying TCR beta CDR3 regions. Primed by the HTBI set, a first-round RT-PCR was run on the TCR CDR3. MiXCR, applied by TCRdb to the multiplex PCR reads, yields one record per CDR3 protein. Seen here are some 650,000 distinct CDR3 sequences, approximately 15% observed once, and the top ten hold roughly 3.5%.

This TCR was sampled from a woman between 35 and 50 years old with Graves' ophthalmopathy. The chain employs TRBV6-2 or TRBV6-3 and TRBJ2-1; D is possibly TRBD1 (6 bases). With the DNA end fitting TRBJ2-7 better, the J assignment may be wrong. The sequencing sample was made of blood. For the CDR3, the DNA is TGTGCCAGCAGTTCAGGGGCCCACAATGAGCAGTACTTC. Encoded protein: CASSSGAHNEQYF.